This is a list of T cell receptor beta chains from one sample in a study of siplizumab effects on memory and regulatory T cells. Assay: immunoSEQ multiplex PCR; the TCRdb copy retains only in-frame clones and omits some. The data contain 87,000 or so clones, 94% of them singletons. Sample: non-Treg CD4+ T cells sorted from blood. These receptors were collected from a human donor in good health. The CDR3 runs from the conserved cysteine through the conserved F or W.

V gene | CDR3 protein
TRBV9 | CASSVEGVGNTIYF
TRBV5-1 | CASSSDTTADTQYF
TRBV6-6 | CASSYGLAGAETQYF
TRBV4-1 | CASSQSDRAEAKGIRDTQYF
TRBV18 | CASSPRDRGNSPLHF
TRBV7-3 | CASSLGATTYNEQFF
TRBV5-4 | CASSPDSGRGETQYF
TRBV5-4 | CASSFAGDYNSPLHF
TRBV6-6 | CASSVRDRERGEQYF
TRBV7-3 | CASSLNQQGAGTGELFF
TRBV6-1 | CASSDGEGFFGELFF
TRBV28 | CASRVDRGTTYEQYF
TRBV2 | CASQTGGQSNQPQHF
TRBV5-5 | CASSLLAGAQETQYF
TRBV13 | CASSLGHPPNTEAFF
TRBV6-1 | CASSEVSVGGYTF
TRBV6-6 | CASSYPGQGKETQYF
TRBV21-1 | CASSKWEGTNYGYTF
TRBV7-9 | CASSSGGTGGADYGYTF
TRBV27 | CASSFQDRLLHF
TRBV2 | CASDRTNTEAFF
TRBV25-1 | CASSEFGGDYNEQFF
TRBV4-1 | CASSQGGFRETQYF
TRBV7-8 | CASSRGQGSNQPQHF
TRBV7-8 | CASSLTTGVSYNEQFF
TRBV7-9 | CASSAGARSFGYTF
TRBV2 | CATTSPANTEAFF
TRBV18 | CASSPTPPGQGGNTIYF
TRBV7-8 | CASSPQRGQHNEKLFF
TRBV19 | CASSMTGAFSTDTQYF
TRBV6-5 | CASSYSADRSYEQYF
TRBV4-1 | CASSQVASGRVETQYF
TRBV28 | CASSVIQGSLNTEAFF
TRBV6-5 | CASSPQGRGEQYF